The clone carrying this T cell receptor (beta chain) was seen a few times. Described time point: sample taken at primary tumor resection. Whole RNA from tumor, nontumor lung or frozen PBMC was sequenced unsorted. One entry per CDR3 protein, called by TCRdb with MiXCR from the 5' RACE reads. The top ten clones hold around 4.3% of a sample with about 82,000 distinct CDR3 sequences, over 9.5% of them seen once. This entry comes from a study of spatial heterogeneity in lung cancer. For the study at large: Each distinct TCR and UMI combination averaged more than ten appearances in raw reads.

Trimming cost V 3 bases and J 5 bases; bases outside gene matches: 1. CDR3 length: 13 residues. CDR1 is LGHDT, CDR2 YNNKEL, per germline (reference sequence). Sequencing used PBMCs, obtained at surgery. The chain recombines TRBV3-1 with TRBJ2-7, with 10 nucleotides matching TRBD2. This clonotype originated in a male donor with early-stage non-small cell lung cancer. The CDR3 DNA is TGTGCCAGCAGCCACGGGACTAGCGACGAGCAGTACTTC. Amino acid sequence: CASSHGTSDEQYF.